This T cell receptor (beta chain) was observed in a study of blood T cells in healthy people across ages. Study findings and constraints: Donor CMV infection status was unknown, possibly confounding age-related changes in expanded clonotypes.

On this clonotype: Its antigen remains unknown.

For the second PCR, which ran for about 7 to 12 cycles, a sample-barcoded 5' primer and a J-beta primer mix were used. MiXCR was run by TCRdb on the 5' RACE reads, yielding one entry per CDR3 protein. In the table there are 1,100,000 or so distinct CDR3 sequences, 40% to 50% of which are singletons. This CDR3 region has 16 residues. CDR1 MGHRA and CDR2 YSYEKL come from the germline V gene. V lost 0 bases, J lost 1 base, and 13 bases lay in between. The sequence came from a woman aged 60 to 75 in good health. Material: blood. The rearrangement links TRBV4-1 to TRBJ2-7; D may be TRBD2 (5 bases). For the CDR3, the DNA is TGCGCCAGCAGCCAAGATTGGGCGGGCAGTTCCTACGAGCAGTACTTC. Translating it yields CASSQDWAGSSYEQYF.